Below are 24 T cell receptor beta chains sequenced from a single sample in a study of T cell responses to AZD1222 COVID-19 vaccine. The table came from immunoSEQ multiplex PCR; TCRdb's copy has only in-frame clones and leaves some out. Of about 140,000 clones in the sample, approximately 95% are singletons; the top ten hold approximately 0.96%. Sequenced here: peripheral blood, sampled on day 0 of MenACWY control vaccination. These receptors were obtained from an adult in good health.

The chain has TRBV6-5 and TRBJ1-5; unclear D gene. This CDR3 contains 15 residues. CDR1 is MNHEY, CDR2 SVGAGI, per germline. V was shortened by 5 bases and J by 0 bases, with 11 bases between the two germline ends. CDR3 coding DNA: TGTGCCAGCAGTCCAACCGGGTATAGCAATCAGCCCCAGCATTTT. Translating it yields CASSPTGYSNQPQHF.

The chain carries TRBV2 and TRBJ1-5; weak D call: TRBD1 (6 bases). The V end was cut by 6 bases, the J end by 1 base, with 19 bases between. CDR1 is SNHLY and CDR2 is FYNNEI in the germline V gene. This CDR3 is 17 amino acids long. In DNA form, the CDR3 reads TGTGCCAGCAGGGATGAACAGGGTCTGGGGAGCAATCAGCCCCAGCATTTT. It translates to CASRDEQGLGSNQPQHF.

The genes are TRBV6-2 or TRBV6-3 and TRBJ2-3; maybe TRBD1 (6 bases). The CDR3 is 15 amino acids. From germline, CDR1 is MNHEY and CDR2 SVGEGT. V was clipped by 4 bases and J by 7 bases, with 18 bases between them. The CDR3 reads CASSSTGMGHYTQYF. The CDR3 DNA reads TGTGCCAGCAGTTCTACAGGGATGGGGCATTATACGCAGTATTTT.

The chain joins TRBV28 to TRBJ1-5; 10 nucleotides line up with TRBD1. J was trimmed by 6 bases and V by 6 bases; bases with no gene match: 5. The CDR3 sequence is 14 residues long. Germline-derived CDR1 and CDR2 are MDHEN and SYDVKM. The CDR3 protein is CASSQTGGGQPQHF. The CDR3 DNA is TGTGCCAGCAGCCAGACAGGGGGCGGTCAGCCCCAGCATTTT.

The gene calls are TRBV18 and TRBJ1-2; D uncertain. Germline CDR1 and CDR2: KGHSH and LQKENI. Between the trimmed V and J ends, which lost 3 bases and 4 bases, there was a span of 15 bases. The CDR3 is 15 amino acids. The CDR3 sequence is CASSPVQIPPYGYTF. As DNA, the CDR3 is TGTGCCAGCTCACCGGTACAGATCCCTCCCTATGGCTACACCTTC.

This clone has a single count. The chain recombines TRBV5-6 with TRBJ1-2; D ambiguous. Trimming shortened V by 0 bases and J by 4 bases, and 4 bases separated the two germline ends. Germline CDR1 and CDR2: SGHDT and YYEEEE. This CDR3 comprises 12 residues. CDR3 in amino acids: CASSLEAYGYTF. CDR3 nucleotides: TGTGCCAGCAGCTTGGAGGCCTATGGCTACACCTTC.

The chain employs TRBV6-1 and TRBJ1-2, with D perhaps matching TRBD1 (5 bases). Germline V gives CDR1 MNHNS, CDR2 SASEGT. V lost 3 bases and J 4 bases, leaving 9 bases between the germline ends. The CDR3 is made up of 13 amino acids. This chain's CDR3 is CASSDRDGYGYTF. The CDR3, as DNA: TGTGCCAGCAGTGACAGGGACGGCTATGGCTACACCTTC.

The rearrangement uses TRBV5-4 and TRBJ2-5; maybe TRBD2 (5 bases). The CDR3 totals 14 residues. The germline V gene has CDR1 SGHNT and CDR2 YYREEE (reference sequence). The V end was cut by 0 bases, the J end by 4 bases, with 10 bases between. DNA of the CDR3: TGTGCCAGCAGCTTGGGCGGGCGAGGAGAGACCCAGTACTTC. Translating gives CASSLGGRGETQYF.

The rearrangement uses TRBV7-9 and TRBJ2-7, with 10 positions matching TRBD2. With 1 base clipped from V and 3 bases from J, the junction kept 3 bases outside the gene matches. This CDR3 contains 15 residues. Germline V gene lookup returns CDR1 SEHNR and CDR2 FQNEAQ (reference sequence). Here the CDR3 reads CASSLGTSGLYEQYF. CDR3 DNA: TGTGCCAGCAGCTTAGGGACTAGCGGTCTCTACGAGCAGTACTTC.

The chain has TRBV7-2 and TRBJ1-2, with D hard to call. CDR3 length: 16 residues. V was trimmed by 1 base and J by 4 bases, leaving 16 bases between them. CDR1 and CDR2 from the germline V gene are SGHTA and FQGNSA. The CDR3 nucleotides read TGTGCCAGCAGCTTAGGCCCCCTGCAGCGGGGCTATGGCTACACCTTC. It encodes CASSLGPLQRGYGYTF.

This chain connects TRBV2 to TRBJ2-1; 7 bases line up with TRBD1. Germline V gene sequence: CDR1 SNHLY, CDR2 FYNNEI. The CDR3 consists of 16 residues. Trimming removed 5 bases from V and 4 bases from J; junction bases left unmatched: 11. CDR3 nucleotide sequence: TGTGCCAGCAGTAGCGACAGGGCGCTCTCTTACAATGAGCAGTTCTTC. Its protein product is CASSSDRALSYNEQFF.

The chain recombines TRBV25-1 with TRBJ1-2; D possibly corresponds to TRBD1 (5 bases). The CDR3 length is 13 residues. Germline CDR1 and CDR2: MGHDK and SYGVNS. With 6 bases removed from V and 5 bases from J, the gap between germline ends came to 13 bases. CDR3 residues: CASRTGASYGYTF. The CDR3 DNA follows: TGTGCCAGCAGAACCGGGGCCTCATATGGCTACACCTTC.

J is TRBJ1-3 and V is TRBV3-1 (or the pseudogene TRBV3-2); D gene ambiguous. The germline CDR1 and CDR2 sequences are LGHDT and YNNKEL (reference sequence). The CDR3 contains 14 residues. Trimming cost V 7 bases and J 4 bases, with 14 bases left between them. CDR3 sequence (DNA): TGTGCCAGCACCATGGGAGTAAAAGGAAACACCATATATTTT. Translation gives CASTMGVKGNTIYF.

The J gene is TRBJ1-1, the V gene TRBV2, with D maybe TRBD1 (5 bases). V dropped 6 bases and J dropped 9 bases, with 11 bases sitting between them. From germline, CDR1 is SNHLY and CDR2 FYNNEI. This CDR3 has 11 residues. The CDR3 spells CASSLDSQAFF. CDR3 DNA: TGTGCCAGCAGCCTAGACAGCCAAGCTTTCTTT.

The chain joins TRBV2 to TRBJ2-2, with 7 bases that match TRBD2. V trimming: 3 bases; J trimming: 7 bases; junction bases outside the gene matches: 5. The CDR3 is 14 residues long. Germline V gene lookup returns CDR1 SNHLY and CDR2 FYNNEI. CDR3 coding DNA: TGTGCCAGCAGTGAGGGATTAGCGGGCGGGGAGCTGTTTTTT. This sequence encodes CASSEGLAGGELFF.

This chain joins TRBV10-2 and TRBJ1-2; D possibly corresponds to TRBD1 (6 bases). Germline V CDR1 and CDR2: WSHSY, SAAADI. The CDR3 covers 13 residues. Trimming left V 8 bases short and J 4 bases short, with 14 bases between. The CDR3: CASRGGASYGYTF. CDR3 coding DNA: TGCGCCAGCCGAGGGGGAGCAAGCTATGGCTACACCTTC.

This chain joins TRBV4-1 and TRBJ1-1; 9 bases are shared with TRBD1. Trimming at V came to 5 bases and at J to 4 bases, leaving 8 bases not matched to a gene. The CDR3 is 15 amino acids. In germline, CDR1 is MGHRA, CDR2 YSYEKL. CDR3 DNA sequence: TGCGCCAGCAGCTCGATTCGGGACAGGGCCACTGAAGCTTTCTTT. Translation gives CASSSIRDRATEAFF.

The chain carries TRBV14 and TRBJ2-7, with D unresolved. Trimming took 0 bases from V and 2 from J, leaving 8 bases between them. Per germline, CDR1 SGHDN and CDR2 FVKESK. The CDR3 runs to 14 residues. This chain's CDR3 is CASSQDLMTYEQYF. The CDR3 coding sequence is TGTGCCAGCAGCCAAGACCTGATGACCTACGAGCAGTACTTC. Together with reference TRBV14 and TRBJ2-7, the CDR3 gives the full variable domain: EAGVTQFPSHSVIEKGQTVTLRCDPISGHDNLYWYRRVMGKEIKFLLHFVKESKQDESGMPNNRFLAERTGGTYSTLKVQPAELEDSGVYFCASSQDLMTYEQYFGPGTRLTVT.

CDR3 amino acids: CSASRTSAAYEQYF. The CDR3 DNA reads as TGCAGTGCTAGTAGAACTAGCGCGGCCTACGAGCAGTACTTC. The chain couples TRBV20-1 to TRBJ2-7; 7 bases match TRBD2. The germline V gene encodes CDR1 DFQATT and CDR2 SNEGSKA (reference sequence). V lost 3 bases and J lost 2; bases outside the gene matches: 7. This CDR3 has 14 amino acids.

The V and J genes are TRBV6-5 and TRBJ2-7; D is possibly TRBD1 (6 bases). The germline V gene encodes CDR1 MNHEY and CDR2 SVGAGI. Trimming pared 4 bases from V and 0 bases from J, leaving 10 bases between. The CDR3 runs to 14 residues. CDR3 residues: CASSSGTPSYEQYF. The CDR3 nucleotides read TGTGCCAGCAGTTCCGGGACACCCTCCTACGAGCAGTACTTC.

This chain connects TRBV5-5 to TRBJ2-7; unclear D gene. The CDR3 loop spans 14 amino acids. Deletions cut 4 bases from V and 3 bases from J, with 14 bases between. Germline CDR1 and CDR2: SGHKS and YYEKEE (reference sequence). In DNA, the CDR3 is TGTGCCAGCAGCCCGGTTGATTGGAGCTACGAGCAGTACTTC. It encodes CASSPVDWSYEQYF.

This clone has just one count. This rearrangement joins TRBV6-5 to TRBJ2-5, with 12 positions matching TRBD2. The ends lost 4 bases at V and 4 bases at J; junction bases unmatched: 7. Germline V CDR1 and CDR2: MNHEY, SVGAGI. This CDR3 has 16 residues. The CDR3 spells CASSSPSGGEGETQYF. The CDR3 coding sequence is TGTGCCAGCAGTTCCCCTAGCGGGGGGGAAGGAGAGACCCAGTACTTC.

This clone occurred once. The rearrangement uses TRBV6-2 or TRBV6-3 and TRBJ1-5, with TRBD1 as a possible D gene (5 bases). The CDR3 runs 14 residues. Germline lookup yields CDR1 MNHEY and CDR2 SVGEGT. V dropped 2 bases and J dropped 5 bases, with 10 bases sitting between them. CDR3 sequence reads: CASSYVGGDQPQHF. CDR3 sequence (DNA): TGTGCCAGCAGTTACGTGGGGGGAGATCAGCCCCAGCATTTT.

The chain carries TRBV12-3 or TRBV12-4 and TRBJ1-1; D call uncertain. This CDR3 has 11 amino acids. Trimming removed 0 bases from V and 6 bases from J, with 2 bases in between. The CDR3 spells CASSLASEAFF. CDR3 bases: TGTGCCAGCAGTTTAGCGTCTGAAGCTTTCTTT.